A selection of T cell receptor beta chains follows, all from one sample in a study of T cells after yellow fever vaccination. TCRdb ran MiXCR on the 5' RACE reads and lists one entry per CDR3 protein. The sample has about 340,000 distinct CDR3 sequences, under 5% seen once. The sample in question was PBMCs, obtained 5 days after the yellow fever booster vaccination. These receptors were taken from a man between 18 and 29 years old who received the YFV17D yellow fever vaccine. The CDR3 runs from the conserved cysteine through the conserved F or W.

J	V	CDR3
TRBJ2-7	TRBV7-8	CASMSRDRNLYEQYF
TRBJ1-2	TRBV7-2	CATNGDRGNYGYTF
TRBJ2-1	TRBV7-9	CASSVPNRQRGAYNEQFF
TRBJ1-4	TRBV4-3	CASSRELNEKLFF
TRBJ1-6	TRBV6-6	CASSYRDGGAFNSPLHF
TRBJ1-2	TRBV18	CASTLATTGSGYTF
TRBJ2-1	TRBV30	CAWSVGGGNEQFF
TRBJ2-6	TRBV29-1	CSVASGANVLTF
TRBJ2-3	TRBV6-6	CASSYWTDTDTQYF
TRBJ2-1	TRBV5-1	CASSPLAERGEQFF
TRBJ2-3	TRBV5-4	CASSPALGVDTQYF